A single sample gave rise to the 13 T cell receptor beta chains below, sequenced in a study of regulatory T cells in long-lasting Graves disease. Time point defined: persistent/refractory GD, antithyroid drugs over 5 years with positive TRAb. Making the TCR library involved RNA that had been extracted from PBMCs. Assembly of TCR beta libraries relied on iRepertoire HTBI primers together with Arm-PCR of CDR3 regions. A single record per CDR3 protein comes from TCRdb applying MiXCR to the multiplex PCR reads. The repertoire has about 310,000 distinct CDR3 sequences, 22% of them found once; the top ten carry roughly three fifths. The sequencing used peripheral blood mononuclear cells (PBMCs), collected when the disease was refractory, from a patient treated with antithyroid drugs. These receptor sequences come from a female donor with Graves disease.

This clonotype was recorded many times. V gene TRBV7-3 combines with J gene TRBJ2-7; 7 nucleotides agree with TRBD1. The CDR3 spans 13 residues. Per germline, CDR1 SGHTA and CDR2 FQGTGA. Losses at the gene ends were 5 bases for V and 5 bases for J; bases not matched to a gene: 6. CDR3 sequence: CASSPGQFHEQYF. The CDR3 bases are TGTGCCAGCAGCCCGGGACAGTTCCACGAGCAGTACTTC. Full variable domain (outside the CDR3, taken from reference TRBV7-3 and TRBJ2-7): GAGVSQTPSNKVTEKGKYVELRCDPISGHTALYWYRQSLGQGPEFLIYFQGTGAADDSGLPNDRFFAVRPEGSVSTLKIQRTERGDSAVYLCASSPGQFHEQYFGPGTRLTVT.

V usage is TRBV9 and J usage is TRBJ1-6, with unresolved D. The CDR3 consists of 13 residues. Trimming took 3 bases from V and 10 from J, leaving 11 bases between them. Per germline, CDR1 SGDLS and CDR2 YYNGEE. The CDR3 nucleotides read TGTGCCAGCAGCGCCACACTGACATCACCCCTCCACTTT. The encoded protein is CASSATLTSPLHF.

In regard to this clonotype: One junction end disagrees with the germline gene, perhaps due to a read error. The chain links TRBV11-1 to TRBJ1-1, with no clear D. Germline CDR1 and CDR2: SGHAT and FQDESV (reference sequence). The CDR3 covers 14 residues. The CDR3: CASSLAGGDTDAFF. The CDR3 DNA reads as TGTGCCAGCAGCTTAGCTGGCGGTGACACTGACGCTTTCTTT.

As to this clonotype: With a much larger clone just one base away, this may be a read error. The chain carries TRBV28 and TRBJ2-7; a weak D match, TRBD1 (6 bases). V was pared by 7 bases and J by 3 bases, with 16 bases between. The CDR3 is 14 amino acids. Per germline, CDR1 MDHEN and CDR2 SYDVKM. The CDR3 loop is CASTPKGVGYEQYF. CDR3 bases: TGTGCCAGCACCCCTAAGGGGGTGGGCTACGAGCAGTACTTC.

This chain connects TRBV29-1 to TRBJ1-2; 7 nucleotides match TRBD1. CDR3 length: 12 residues. Germline loops: CDR1 SQVTM, CDR2 ANQGSEA. J lost 3 bases, V lost 5 bases, and 3 bases had no gene match. The CDR3 sequence: CSVSTGDYGYTF. For the CDR3, the DNA is TGCAGCGTTTCTACAGGGGACTATGGCTACACCTTC.

This clonotype was recorded a few times. The V call is TRBV9, the J call TRBJ2-7, with D perhaps TRBD1 (6 bases). The CDR3 runs 16 residues. Germline V gene sequence: CDR1 SGDLS, CDR2 YYNGEE. V lost 3 bases to trimming and J lost 4 bases, with 20 bases between them. For the CDR3, the DNA is TGTGCCAGCAGCGGACGACCCGGGACACCCAAGTACGAGCAGTACTTC. Translated, it gives CASSGRPGTPKYEQYF.

This clonotype was detected only a few times. The rearrangement uses TRBV3-1 and TRBJ1-2; D call uncertain. Germline V gene sequence: CDR1 LGHDT, CDR2 YNNKEL (reference sequence). The CDR3 sequence is 18 residues long. V lost 0 bases and J 5 bases, leaving 22 bases between the germline ends. CDR3 sequence (DNA): TGTGCCAGCAGCCAAGATCGCGACCTAGGGTTTCTTTTTTATGGCTACACCTTC. Translating it yields CASSQDRDLGFLFYGYTF.

This clonotype was picked up many times. DNA for the CDR3: TGCAGCGTAGCACAGGGGCAGGAGTACGAGCAGTACTTC. Translating it yields CSVAQGQEYEQYF. This chain links TRBV29-1 with TRBJ2-7, with 7 bases matching TRBD1. The CDR3 runs to 13 residues. Germline V gene lookup returns CDR1 SQVTM and CDR2 ANQGSEA. The V and J ends lost 6 bases and 4 bases, in that order; junction bases with no gene match: 9.

V is TRBV30 and J is TRBJ2-7, with unresolved D. Trimming stripped 0 bases from V and 4 bases from J, with 10 bases between. The germline CDR1 and CDR2 sequences are GTSNPN and SVGIG (reference sequence). CDR3 length: 13 residues. The CDR3 DNA sequence: TGTGCCTGGAGTGTCGGTACATTTTACGAGCAGTACTTC. It translates to CAWSVGTFYEQYF.

This chain links TRBV7-8 with TRBJ2-7; tentatively, D is TRBD2 (6 bases). This CDR3 has 15 residues. Germline CDR1 is SGHVS and CDR2 is FQNEAQ. Trimming removed 2 bases at V and 5 bases at J, with 16 bases between. In DNA, the CDR3 is TGTGCCAGCAGCTTATATTTGCTCGGGGAGGACGAGCAGTACTTC. Encoded protein: CASSLYLLGEDEQYF.

This clonotype occurred a few times. This rearrangement joins TRBV7-6 to TRBJ1-1; TRBD1 is a possible D gene (6 bases). CDR3 length: 13 amino acids. Trimming pared 5 bases from V and 7 bases from J, leaving 14 bases between. Germline CDR1 is SGHVS and CDR2 is FNYEAQ. The CDR3 spells CASSAGGQLEAFF. The DNA of the CDR3 is TGTGCCAGCAGCGCCGGGGGACAACTTGAAGCTTTCTTT.

This clonotype came up a few times. The genes are TRBV25-1 and TRBJ1-2; a possible D gene is TRBD1 (5 bases). The CDR3 consists of 13 residues. Trimming shortened V by 5 bases and J by 6 bases, and 13 bases separated the two germline ends. The germline V gene encodes CDR1 MGHDK and CDR2 SYGVNS. DNA of the CDR3: TGTGCCAGCAGTAATGGGGGGGGAAATGGCTACACCTTC. Encoded protein: CASSNGGGNGYTF.

The chain links TRBV2 to TRBJ2-4; possibly TRBD2 for D (6 bases). Trimming removed 7 bases at V and 3 bases at J, with 10 bases between. The CDR3 extends over 13 amino acids. Germline CDR1 and CDR2: SNHLY and FYNNEI. The CDR3 DNA is TGTGCCAGCATCCAGGGAGGCAAAAACATTCAGTACTTC. Its protein product is CASIQGGKNIQYF.